Below are 12 T cell receptor beta chains sequenced from a single sample in a study of cytomegalovirus exposure and HLA in healthy donors. The repertoire was sequenced with immunoSEQ multiplex PCR; TCRdb's copy has only in-frame clones and lacks some. Counted here are 250,000 to 300,000 clones, about 86% occurring once; the ten biggest clones make up less than 1.2%. Sequenced material: PBMCs. The source of these receptors is a woman aged 18-29 years in good health and CMV-seronegative.

This chain links TRBV9 with TRBJ2-7, with TRBD1 as a possible D gene (6 bases). The germline V gene has CDR1 SGDLS and CDR2 YYNGEE. CDR3 length equals 13 residues. V lost 4 bases and J lost 6, with 14 bases in between. CDR3 bases: TGTGCCAGCAGCACCCTAGGACAGACCGAGCAGTACTTC. It specifies CASSTLGQTEQYF. Full variable domain (remainder filled in from reference TRBV9 and TRBJ2-7): DSGVTQTPKHLITATGQRVTLRCSPRSGDLSVYWYQQSLDQGLQFLIQYYNGEERAKGNILERFSAQQFPDLHSELNLSSLELGDSALYFCASSTLGQTEQYFGPGTRLTVT.

The chain employs TRBV6-4 and TRBJ1-1; no definite D call. Germline assignment: CDR1 MRHNA and CDR2 SNTAGT. The CDR3 contains 13 residues. V lost 3 bases and J lost 4, with 9 bases in between. As DNA, the CDR3 is TGTGCCAGCAGTGAGGTCCCGGGCACTGAAGCTTTCTTT. It specifies CASSEVPGTEAFF.

This clone has more than one count but fewer than ten. The genes are TRBV19 and TRBJ2-7, with 8 bases that match TRBD2. Germline CDR1 and CDR2: LNHDA and SQIVND (reference sequence). The CDR3 has 13 residues. Losses at the gene ends were 3 bases for V and 6 bases for J; bases not matched to a gene: 4. The CDR3 bases are TGTGCCAGTAGTATTCGACTAGCGAGCGAGCAGTACTTC. As protein: CASSIRLASEQYF.

Concerning this clone: Germline and junction disagree at one end, which may indicate a read error. J is TRBJ1-1 and V is TRBV15; a weak D match, TRBD1 (6 bases). Germline CDR1 and CDR2: LNHNV and YYDKDF (reference sequence). The CDR3 runs to 14 residues. CDR3 region: CATSNREPNTEAFF. The CDR3 region has the DNA TGTGCCACGAGCAACAGGGAGCCTAACACTGAAGCTTTCTTT.

The rearrangement uses TRBV6-1 and TRBJ2-1, with D perhaps matching TRBD1 (6 bases). Trimming left V 4 bases short and J 0 bases short, with 13 bases between. The CDR3 is 16 amino acids. Germline V lookup: CDR1 MNHNS, CDR2 SASEGT. Here the CDR3 reads CASSARTATSYNEQFF. As DNA, the CDR3 is TGTGCCAGCAGTGCCCGGACAGCCACCTCCTACAATGAGCAGTTCTTC.

V gene TRBV7-9 combines with J gene TRBJ1-4; 7 positions match TRBD1. V lost 3 bases, J lost 4 bases, and 11 bases stayed unmatched. The CDR3 totals 17 residues. Germline V lookup: CDR1 SEHNR, CDR2 FQNEAQ (reference sequence). CDR3: CASSFGAHGTDNEKLFF. The DNA for the CDR3 is TGTGCCAGCAGCTTCGGCGCCCATGGGACAGATAATGAAAAACTGTTTTTT.

Comments on this clone: Other DNA sequences in this sample translate to the same CDR3. The chain employs TRBV19 and TRBJ2-1; 9 bases match TRBD2. With 5 bases clipped from V and 3 bases from J, the junction kept 5 bases outside the gene matches. The CDR3 has 15 amino acids. The germline CDR1 and CDR2 sequences are LNHDA and SQIVND (reference sequence). The CDR3 loop reads CASSVSGSSYNEQFF. CDR3 nucleotide sequence: TGTGCCAGTAGTGTTAGCGGGAGTAGCTACAATGAGCAGTTCTTC.

The chain joins TRBV6-5 to TRBJ2-1, with 8 bases fitting TRBD1. Germline CDR1 MNHEY, CDR2 SVGAGI. This CDR3 region has 14 residues. With 7 bases clipped from V and 7 bases from J, the junction kept 9 bases outside the gene matches. The CDR3 region is CASTLLGQDNEQFF. CDR3 DNA: TGTGCCAGCACTCTTCTGGGACAGGATAATGAGCAGTTCTTC.

DNA for the CDR3: TGTGCCTGGAGTACCGAACAGGGGAATGGCTACACCTTC. It specifies CAWSTEQGNGYTF. V gene TRBV30 combines with J gene TRBJ1-2; 7 bases map to TRBD1. CDR3 size: 13 residues. Germline trimming cut 2 bases from V and 6 bases from J; bases unmatched to any gene: 6. The germline CDR1 and CDR2 sequences are GTSNPN and SVGIG (reference sequence).

This clone was observed many times. The chain combines TRBV7-2 with TRBJ1-2, with 7 bases fitting TRBD1. This CDR3 is 14 amino acids long. Germline V gene lookup returns CDR1 SGHTA and CDR2 FQGNSA. The ends lost 5 bases at V and 4 bases at J; junction bases unmatched: 7. The CDR3 DNA follows: TGTGCCAGCAGCCCCGATCCAGGGGGCTATGGCTACACCTTC. It is translated as CASSPDPGGYGYTF.

The V gene is TRBV5-1, the J gene TRBJ2-1, with D perhaps matching TRBD1 (6 bases). The CDR3 has 15 amino acids. Deletions cut 4 bases from V and 4 bases from J, with 15 bases between. Per the germline V gene, CDR1 is SGHRS and CDR2 is YFSETQ. Written as DNA, the CDR3 is TGCGCCAGCAGCACTTCAGGGACATCTTACAATGAGCAGTTCTTC. Amino acid sequence: CASSTSGTSYNEQFF.

The rearrangement links TRBV4-3 to TRBJ2-1; TRBD2 is a possible D gene (6 bases). Per the germline V gene, CDR1 is LGHNA and CDR2 is YSLEER. The CDR3 consists of 15 residues. Trimming removed 3 bases at V and 4 bases at J, with 13 bases between. CDR3 DNA sequence: TGCGCCAGCAGCCATGGCGAAGGAGGGTACAATGAGCAGTTCTTC. Translation: CASSHGEGGYNEQFF.